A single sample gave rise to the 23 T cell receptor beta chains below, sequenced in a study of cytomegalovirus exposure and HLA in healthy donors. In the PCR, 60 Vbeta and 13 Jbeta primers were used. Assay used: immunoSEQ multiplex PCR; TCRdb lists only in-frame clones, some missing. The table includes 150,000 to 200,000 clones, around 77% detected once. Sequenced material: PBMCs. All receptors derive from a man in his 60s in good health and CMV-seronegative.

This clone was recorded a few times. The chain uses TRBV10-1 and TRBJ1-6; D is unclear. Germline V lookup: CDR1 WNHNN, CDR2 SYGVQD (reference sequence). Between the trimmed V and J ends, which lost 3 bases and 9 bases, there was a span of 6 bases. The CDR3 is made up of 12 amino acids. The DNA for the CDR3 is TGCGCCAGCAGTGAACCGGGTTCACCCCTCCACTTT. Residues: CASSEPGSPLHF.

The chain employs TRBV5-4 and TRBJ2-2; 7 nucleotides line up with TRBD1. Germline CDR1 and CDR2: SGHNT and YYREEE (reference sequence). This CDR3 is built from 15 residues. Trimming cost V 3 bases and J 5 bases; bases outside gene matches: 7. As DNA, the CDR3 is TGTGCCAGCAGCTACGGACTGGGACAGACCGGGGAGCTGTTTTTT. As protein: CASSYGLGQTGELFF.

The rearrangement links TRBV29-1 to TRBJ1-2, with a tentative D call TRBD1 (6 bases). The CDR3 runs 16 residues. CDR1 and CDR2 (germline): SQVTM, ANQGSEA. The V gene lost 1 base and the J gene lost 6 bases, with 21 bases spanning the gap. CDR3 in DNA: TGCAGCGTTGAAGCCCTGCGCCGGACAGTTTCGGATGGCTACACCTTC. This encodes CSVEALRRTVSDGYTF.

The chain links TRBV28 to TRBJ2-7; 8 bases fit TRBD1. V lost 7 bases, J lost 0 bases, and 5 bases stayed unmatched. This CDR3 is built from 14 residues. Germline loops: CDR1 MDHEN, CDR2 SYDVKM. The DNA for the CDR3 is TGTGCCAGCACCTGGACAGGGAGCTCCTACGAGCAGTACTTC. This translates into CASTWTGSSYEQYF.

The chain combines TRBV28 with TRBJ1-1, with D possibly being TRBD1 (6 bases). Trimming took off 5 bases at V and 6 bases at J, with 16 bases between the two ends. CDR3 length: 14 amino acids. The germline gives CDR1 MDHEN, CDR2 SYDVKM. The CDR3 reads CASSRRVQGSEAFF. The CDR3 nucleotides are TGTGCCAGCAGTCGCAGAGTTCAGGGGTCTGAAGCTTTCTTT.

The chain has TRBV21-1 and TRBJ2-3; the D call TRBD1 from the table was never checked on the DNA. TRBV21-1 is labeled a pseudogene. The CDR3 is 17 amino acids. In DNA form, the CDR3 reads TGTGCCAGCAGCAAAAGGGCCGGGACAGGGGGCACAGATACGCAGTATTTT. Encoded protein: CASSKRAGTGGTDTQYF.

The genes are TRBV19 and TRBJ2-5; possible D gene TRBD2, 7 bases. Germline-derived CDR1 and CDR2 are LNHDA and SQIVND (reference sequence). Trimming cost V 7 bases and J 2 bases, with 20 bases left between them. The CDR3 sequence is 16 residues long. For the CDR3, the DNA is TGTGCCAGTAAACGGGGGGCTAGCGGCCCACAAGAGACCCAGTACTTC. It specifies CASKRGASGPQETQYF.

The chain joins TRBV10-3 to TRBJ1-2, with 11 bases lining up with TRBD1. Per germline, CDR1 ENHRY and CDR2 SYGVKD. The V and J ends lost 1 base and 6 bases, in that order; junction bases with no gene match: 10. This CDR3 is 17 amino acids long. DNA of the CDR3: TGTGCCATCAGTGAGTTTATCGGACAGGGGGCCAGTAATGGCTACACCTTC. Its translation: CAISEFIGQGASNGYTF.

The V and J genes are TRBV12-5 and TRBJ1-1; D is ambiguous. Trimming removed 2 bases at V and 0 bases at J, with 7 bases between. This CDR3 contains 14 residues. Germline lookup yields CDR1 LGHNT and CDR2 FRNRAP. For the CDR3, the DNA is TGTGCTAGTGGTTTGTACGGAGTGAACACTGAAGCTTTCTTT. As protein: CASGLYGVNTEAFF.

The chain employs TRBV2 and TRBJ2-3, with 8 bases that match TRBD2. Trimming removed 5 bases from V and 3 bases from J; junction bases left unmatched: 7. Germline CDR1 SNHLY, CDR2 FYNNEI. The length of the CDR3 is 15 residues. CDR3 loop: CASSPGGQETDTQYF. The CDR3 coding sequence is TGTGCCAGCAGTCCGGGGGGGCAGGAGACAGATACGCAGTATTTT.

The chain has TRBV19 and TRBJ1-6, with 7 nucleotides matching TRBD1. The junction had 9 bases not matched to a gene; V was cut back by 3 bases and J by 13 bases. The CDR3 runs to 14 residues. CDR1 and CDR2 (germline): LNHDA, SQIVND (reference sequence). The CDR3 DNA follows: TGTGCCAGTAGTATTGGAGTCACAGGGGCTCCCCTCCACTTT. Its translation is CASSIGVTGAPLHF.

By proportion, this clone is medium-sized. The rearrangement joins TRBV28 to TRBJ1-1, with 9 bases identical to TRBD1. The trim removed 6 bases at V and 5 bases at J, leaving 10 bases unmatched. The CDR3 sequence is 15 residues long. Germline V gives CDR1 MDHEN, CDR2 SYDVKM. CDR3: CASSLTRTGATEAFF. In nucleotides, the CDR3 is TGTGCCAGCAGCCTAACCCGGACAGGGGCTACTGAAGCTTTCTTT.

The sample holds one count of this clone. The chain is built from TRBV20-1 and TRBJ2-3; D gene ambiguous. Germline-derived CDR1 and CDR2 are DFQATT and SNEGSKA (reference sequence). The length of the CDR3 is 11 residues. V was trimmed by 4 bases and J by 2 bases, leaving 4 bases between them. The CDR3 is CSATYTDTQYF. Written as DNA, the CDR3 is TGCAGTGCTACTTACACAGATACGCAGTATTTT.

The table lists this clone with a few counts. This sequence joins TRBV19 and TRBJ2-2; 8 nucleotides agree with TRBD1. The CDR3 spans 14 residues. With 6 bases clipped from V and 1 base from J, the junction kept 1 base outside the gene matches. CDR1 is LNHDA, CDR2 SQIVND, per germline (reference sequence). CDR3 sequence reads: CASRGTGNTGELFF. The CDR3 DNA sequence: TGTGCCAGTAGGGGGACAGGGAACACCGGGGAGCTGTTTTTT.

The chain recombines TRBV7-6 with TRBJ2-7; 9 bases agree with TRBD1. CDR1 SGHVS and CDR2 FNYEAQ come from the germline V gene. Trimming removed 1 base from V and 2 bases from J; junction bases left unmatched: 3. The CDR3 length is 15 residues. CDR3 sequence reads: CASSLEGTGTYEQYF. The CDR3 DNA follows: TGTGCCAGCAGCTTAGAAGGGACAGGGACCTACGAGCAGTACTTC.

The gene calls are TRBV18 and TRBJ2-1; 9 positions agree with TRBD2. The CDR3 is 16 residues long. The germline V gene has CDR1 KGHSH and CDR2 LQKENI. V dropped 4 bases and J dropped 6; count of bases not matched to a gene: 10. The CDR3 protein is CASSLKAGGGSNEQFF. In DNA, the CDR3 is TGTGCCAGCTCACTAAAAGCGGGGGGAGGCTCCAATGAGCAGTTCTTC. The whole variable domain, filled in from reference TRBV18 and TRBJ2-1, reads NAGVMQNPRHLVRRRGQEARLRCSPMKGHSHVYWYRQLPEEGLKFMVYLQKENIIDESGMPKERFSAEFPKEGPSILRIQQVVRGDSAAYFCASSLKAGGGSNEQFFGPGTRLTVL.

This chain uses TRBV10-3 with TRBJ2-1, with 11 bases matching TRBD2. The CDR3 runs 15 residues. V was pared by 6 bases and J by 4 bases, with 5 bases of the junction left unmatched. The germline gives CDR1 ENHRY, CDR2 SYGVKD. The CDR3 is CAISTTSGDYNEQFF. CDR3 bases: TGTGCCATCAGCACGACTAGCGGGGATTACAATGAGCAGTTCTTC.

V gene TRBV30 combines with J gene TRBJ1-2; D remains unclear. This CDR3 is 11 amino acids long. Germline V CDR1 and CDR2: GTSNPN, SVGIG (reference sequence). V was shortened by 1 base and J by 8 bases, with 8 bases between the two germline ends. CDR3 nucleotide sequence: TGTGCCTGGAGTGCGGTTAAGGGCTACACCTTC. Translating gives CAWSAVKGYTF.

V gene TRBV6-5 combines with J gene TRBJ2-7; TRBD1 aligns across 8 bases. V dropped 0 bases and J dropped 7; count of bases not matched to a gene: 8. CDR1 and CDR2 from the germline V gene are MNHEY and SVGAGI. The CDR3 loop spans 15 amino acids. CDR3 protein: CASSYSRDRRWEQYF. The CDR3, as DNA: TGTGCCAGCAGTTACTCGCGGGACAGGCGGTGGGAGCAGTACTTC.

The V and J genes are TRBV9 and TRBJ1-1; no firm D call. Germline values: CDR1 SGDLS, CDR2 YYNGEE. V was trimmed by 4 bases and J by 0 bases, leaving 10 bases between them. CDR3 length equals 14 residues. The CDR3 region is CASSRELMNTEAFF. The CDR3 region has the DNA TGTGCCAGCAGCCGAGAGTTAATGAACACTGAAGCTTTCTTT.

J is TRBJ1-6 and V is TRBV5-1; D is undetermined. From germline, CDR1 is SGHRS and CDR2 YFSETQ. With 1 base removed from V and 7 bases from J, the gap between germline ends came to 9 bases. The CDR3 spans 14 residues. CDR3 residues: CASSLSAENSPLHF. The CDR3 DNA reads TGCGCCAGCAGCTTGTCTGCGGAGAATTCACCCCTCCACTTT.

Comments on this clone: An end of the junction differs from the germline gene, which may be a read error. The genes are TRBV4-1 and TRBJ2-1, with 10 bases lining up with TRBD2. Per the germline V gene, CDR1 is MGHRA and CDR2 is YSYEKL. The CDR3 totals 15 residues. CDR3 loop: CASSQSLAGNNEQFF. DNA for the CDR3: TGTGCCAGCAGCCAATCACTAGCGGGGAACAATGAGCAGTTCTTC.

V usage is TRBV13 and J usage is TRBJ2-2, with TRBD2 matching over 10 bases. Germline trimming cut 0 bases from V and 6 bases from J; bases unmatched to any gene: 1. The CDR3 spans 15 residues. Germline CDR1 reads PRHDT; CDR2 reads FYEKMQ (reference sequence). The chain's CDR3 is CASSLGLAGSGELFF. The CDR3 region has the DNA TGTGCCAGCAGCTTAGGACTAGCGGGGTCCGGGGAGCTGTTTTTT.